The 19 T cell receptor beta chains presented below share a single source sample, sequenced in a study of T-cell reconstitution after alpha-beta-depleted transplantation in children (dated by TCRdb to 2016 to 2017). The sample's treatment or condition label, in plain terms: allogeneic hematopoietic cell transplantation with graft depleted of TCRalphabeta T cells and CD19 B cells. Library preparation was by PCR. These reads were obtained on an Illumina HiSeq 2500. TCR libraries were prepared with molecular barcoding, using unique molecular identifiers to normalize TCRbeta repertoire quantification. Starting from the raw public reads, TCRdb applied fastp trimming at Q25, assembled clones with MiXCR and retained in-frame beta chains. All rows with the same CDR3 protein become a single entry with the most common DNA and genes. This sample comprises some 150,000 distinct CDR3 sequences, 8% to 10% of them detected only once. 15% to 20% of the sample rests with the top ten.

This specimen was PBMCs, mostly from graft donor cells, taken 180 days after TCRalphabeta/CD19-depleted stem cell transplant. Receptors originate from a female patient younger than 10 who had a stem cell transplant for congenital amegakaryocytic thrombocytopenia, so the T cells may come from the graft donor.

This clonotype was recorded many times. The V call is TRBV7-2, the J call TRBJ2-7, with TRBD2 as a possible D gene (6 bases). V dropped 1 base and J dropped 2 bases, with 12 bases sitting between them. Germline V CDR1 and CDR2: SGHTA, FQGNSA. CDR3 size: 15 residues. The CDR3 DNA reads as TGTGCCAGCAGCTTAGATCGGGCGGGAACCTACGAGCAGTACTTC. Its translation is CASSLDRAGTYEQYF.

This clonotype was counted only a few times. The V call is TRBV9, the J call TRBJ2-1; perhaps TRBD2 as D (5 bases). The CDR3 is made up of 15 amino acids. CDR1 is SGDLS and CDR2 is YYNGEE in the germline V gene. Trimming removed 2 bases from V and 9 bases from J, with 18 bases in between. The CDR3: CASSVGPRTFTEQFF. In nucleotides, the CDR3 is TGTGCCAGCAGCGTTGGACCGAGGACTTTTACTGAGCAGTTCTTC.

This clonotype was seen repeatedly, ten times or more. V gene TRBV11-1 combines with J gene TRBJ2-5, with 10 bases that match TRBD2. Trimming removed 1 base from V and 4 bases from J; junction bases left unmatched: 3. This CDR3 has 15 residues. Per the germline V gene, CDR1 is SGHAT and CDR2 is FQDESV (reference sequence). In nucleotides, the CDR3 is TGTGCCAGCAGCTTAGACCCTAGCGGGAGAGAGACCCAGTACTTC. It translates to CASSLDPSGRETQYF.

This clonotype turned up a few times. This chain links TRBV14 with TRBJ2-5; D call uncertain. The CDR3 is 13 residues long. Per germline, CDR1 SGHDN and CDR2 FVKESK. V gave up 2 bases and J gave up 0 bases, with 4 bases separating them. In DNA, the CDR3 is TGTGCCAGCAGCCAACAGTACCAAGAGACCCAGTACTTC. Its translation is CASSQQYQETQYF.

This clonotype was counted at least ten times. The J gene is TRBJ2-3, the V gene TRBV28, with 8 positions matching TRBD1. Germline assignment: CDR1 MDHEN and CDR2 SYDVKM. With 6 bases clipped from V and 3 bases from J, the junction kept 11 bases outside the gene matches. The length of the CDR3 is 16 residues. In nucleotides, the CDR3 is TGTGCCAGCAGCCCGATGGACAGGGTTAAGACAGATACGCAGTATTTT. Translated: CASSPMDRVKTDTQYF.

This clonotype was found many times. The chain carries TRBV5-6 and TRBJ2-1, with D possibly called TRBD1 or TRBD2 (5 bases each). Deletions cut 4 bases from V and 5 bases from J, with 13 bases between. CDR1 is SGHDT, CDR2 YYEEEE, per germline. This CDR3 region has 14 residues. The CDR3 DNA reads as TGTGCCAGCAGCCTATTGGGACCTGACAATGAGCAGTTCTTC. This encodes CASSLLGPDNEQFF.

The CDR3 coding sequence is TGTGCCAGCAGAAGCTGGGGCGATGCTGGCTACACCTTC. Translated, it gives CASRSWGDAGYTF. The chain carries TRBV11-2 and TRBJ1-2; D is possibly TRBD1 (5 bases). Germline values: CDR1 SGHAT, CDR2 FQNNGV. This CDR3 spans 13 amino acids. V was cut by 6 bases and J by 7 bases, with 15 bases left in between.

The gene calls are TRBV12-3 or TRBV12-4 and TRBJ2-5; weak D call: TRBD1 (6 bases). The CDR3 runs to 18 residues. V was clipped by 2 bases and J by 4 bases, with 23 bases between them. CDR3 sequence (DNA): TGTGCCAGCAGTTTAATGTGGCAGGGACAATCGGTCGGAGAGACCCAGTACTTC. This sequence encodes CASSLMWQGQSVGETQYF.

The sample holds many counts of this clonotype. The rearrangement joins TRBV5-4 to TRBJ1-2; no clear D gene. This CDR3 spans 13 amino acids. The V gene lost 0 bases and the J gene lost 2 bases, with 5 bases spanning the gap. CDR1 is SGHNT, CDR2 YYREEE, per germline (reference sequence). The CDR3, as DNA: TGTGCCAGCAGCTTGGGGGAGAACTATGGCTACACCTTC. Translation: CASSLGENYGYTF.

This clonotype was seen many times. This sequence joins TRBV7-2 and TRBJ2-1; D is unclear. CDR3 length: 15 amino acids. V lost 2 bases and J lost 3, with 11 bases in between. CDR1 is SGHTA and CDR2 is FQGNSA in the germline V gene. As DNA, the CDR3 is TGTGCCAGCAGCTTAACGGCGTCCTTCTACAATGAGCAGTTCTTC. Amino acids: CASSLTASFYNEQFF.

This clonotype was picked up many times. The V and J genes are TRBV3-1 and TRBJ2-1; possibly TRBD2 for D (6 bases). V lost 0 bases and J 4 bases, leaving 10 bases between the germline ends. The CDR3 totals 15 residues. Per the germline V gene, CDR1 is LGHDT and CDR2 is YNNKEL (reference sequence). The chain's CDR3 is CASSQEASAYNEQFF. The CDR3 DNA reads TGTGCCAGCAGCCAAGAAGCTAGCGCTTACAATGAGCAGTTCTTC.

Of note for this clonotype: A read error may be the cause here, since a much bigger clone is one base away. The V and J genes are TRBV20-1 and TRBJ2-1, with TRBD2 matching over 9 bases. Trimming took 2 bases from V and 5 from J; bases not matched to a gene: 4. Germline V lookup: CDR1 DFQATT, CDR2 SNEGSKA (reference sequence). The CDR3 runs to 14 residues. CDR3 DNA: TGCAGTGCTAGAATGCTAGCGGGGCACAATGAGCAGTTCTTC. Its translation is CSARMLAGHNEQFF.

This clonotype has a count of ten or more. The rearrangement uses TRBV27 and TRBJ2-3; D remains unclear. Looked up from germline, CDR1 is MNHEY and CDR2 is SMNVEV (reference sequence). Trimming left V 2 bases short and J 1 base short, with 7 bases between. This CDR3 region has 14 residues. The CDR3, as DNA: TGTGCCAGCAGTTTAAAGCAGGGCACAGATACGCAGTATTTT. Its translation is CASSLKQGTDTQYF.

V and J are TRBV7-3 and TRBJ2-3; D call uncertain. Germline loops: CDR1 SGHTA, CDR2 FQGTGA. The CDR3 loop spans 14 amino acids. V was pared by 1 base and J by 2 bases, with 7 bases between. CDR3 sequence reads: CASSLMGNTDTQYF. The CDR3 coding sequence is TGTGCCAGCAGCTTAATGGGGAACACAGATACGCAGTATTTT.

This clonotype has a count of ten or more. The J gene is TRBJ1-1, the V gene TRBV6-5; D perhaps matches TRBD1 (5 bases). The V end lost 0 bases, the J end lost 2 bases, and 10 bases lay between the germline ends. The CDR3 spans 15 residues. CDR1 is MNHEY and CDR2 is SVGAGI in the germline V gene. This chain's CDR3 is CASSYSPGGNTEAFF. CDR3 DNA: TGTGCCAGCAGTTACTCGCCGGGGGGAAACACTGAAGCTTTCTTT.

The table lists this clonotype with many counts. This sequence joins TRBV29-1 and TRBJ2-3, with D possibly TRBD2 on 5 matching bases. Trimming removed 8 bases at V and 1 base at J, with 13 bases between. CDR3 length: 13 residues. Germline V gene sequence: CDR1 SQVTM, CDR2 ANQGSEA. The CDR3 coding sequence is TGCAGCCCGGGAATTTTACGCACAGATACGCAGTATTTT. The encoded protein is CSPGILRTDTQYF.

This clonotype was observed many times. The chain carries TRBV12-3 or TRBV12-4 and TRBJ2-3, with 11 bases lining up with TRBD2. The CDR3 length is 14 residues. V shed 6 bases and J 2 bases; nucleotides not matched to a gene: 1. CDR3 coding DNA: TGTGCCAGCAGACTAGCGGGAGACACAGATACGCAGTATTTT. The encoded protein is CASRLAGDTDTQYF.

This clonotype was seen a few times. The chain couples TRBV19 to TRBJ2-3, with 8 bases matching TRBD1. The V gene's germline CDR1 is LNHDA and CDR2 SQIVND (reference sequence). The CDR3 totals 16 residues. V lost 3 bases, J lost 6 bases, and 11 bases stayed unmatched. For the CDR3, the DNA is TGTGCCAGTAGTATTTTGGGACAGGCCCCTATGGATACGCAGTATTTT. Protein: CASSILGQAPMDTQYF.

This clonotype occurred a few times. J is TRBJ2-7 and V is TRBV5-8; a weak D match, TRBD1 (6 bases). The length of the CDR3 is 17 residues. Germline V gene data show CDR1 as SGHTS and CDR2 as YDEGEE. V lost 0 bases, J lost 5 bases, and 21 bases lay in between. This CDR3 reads CASSLGAFGQLWDEQYF. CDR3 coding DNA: TGTGCCAGCAGCTTGGGGGCATTCGGACAGTTGTGGGACGAGCAGTACTTC.